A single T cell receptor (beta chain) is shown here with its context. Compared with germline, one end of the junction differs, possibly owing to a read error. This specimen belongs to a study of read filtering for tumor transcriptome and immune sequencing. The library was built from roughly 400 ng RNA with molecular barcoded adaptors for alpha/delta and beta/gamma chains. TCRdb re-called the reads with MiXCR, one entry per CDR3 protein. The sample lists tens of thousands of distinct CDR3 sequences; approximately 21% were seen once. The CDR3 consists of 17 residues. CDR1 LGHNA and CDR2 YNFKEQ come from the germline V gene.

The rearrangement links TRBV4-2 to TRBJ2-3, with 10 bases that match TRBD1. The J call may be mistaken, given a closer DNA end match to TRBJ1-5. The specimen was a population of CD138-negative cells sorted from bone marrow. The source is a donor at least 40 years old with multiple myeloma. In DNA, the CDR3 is TGTGCCGGCAGCCAAGATCGGAGGGACAGGGGAACAGATACGCAGCATTTT. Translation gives CAGSQDRRDRGTDTQHF.